This paragraph covers one T cell receptor (beta chain) sequence. This specimen belongs to a study of T-cell memory formation after mild COVID-19. TCRdb reprocessed the 5' RACE reads via MiXCR and lists one record per CDR3 protein. The top ten hold roughly 21% of the sample, which has 350,000 to 500,000 distinct CDR3 sequences, about a sixth seen once. V lost 0 bases and J lost 5, with 31 bases in between. This CDR3 region has 21 residues. From germline, CDR1 is MNHEY and CDR2 SVGEGT. Sequenced sample: PBMCs or a T cell subset sorted from them (not recorded which). The sequence was obtained from a man between 18 and 35 years old who had mild COVID-19 (a few samples of this study predate the infection). Cell type and time point are not known. The V and J genes are TRBV6-2 or TRBV6-3 and TRBJ2-5; the D gene is possibly TRBD1 (5 bases). The CDR3 DNA follows: TGTGCCAGCAGTTACTCGATCGGATACGACTTGGGGCTAGGGGTCGGGGAGACCCAGTACTTC. Translating gives CASSYSIGYDLGLGVGETQYF.